The 11 T cell receptor beta chains in this list originate from one sample, sequenced in a study of T cell responses to AZD1222 COVID-19 vaccine. The data were produced by immunoSEQ multiplex PCR, yet TCRdb's version contains in-frame clones alone and is incomplete. The table shows 150,000 to 200,000 clones, with approximately 90% occurring only once. The material was peripheral blood, obtained 28 days after the second AZD1222 dose. The receptors come from an adult who received the AZD1222 COVID-19 vaccine.

The chain carries TRBV7-9 and TRBJ1-3; TRBD1 agrees at 11 bases. After removal of 3 bases from V and 3 bases from J, the junction contained 4 bases not matched to a gene. Germline V gives CDR1 SEHNR, CDR2 FQNEAQ (reference sequence). The length of the CDR3 is 16 residues. The CDR3 coding sequence is TGTGCCAGCAGCTTGGACAGGGGGCCGGGTGGAAACACCATATATTTT. Protein sequence: CASSLDRGPGGNTIYF.

The V call is TRBV30, the J call TRBJ2-7; no reliable D call. This CDR3 is 13 amino acids long. CDR1 and CDR2 from the germline V gene are GTSNPN and SVGIG (reference sequence). Trimming removed 2 bases from V and 3 bases from J, with 11 bases in between. The CDR3 loop is CAWSKGSLYEQYF. The CDR3 coding sequence is TGTGCCTGGAGTAAGGGCAGTCTCTACGAGCAGTACTTC.

The chain is built from TRBV5-5 and TRBJ1-2; no reliable D call. The V end lost 4 bases, the J end lost 6 bases, and 10 bases lay between the germline ends. CDR3 length: 12 amino acids. In germline, CDR1 is SGHKS, CDR2 YYEKEE (reference sequence). DNA of the CDR3: TGTGCCAGCAGCGTTACAGAACATGGCTACACCTTC. Residues: CASSVTEHGYTF. Full variable domain (missing parts from reference TRBV5-5 and TRBJ1-2): DAGVTQSPTHLIKTRGQQVTLRCSPISGHKSVSWYQQVLGQGPQFIFQYYEKEERGRGNFPDRFSARQFPNYSSELNVNALLLGDSALYLCASSVTEHGYTFGSGTRLTVV.

This chain joins TRBV30 and TRBJ1-1, with D perhaps matching TRBD1 (6 bases). Per germline, CDR1 GTSNPN and CDR2 SVGIG (reference sequence). V was shortened by 2 bases and J by 11 bases, with 18 bases between the two germline ends. The CDR3 contains 13 residues. The CDR3, as DNA: TGTGCCTGGAGTCCTATAAGGGGGAGGTTGGCTTTCTTT. Its translation: CAWSPIRGRLAFF.

The V call is TRBV24-1, the J call TRBJ2-2; D might be TRBD1 (5 bases). Germline assignment: CDR1 KGHDR and CDR2 SFDVKD. Trimming removed 8 bases at V and 0 bases at J, with 6 bases between. The CDR3 extends over 13 amino acids. CDR3 sequence (DNA): TGTGCCACCAAGGACACGAACACCGGGGAGCTGTTTTTT. Its protein is CATKDTNTGELFF.

This clone has just one count. The V call is TRBV10-2, the J call TRBJ1-1; TRBD1 agrees at 11 bases. V lost 8 bases, J lost 3 bases, and 2 bases stayed unmatched. Germline values: CDR1 WSHSY, CDR2 SAAADI. The CDR3 contains 13 residues. The CDR3 region has the DNA TGCGCCAGCCGGGACAGGGGGGACACTGAAGCTTTCTTT. The encoded protein is CASRDRGDTEAFF.

The chain recombines TRBV5-1 with TRBJ1-1; D is possibly TRBD1 (5 bases). Trimming pared 2 bases from V and 1 base from J, leaving 15 bases between. The germline CDR1 and CDR2 sequences are SGHRS and YFSETQ. The CDR3 is 16 amino acids. The CDR3 bases are TGCGCCAGCAGCTTCCGTGCGGGACGTCGGAACACTGAAGCTTTCTTT. It is translated as CASSFRAGRRNTEAFF.

The chain employs TRBV18 and TRBJ1-4; the D is unclear. This CDR3 has 17 residues. The germline V and J ends were trimmed by 4 bases and 2 bases, with 17 bases remaining between them. Per the germline V gene, CDR1 is KGHSH and CDR2 is LQKENI. CDR3 nucleotides: TGTGCCAGCTCACTCATCCGCACTGACCGTACTAATGAAAAACTGTTTTTT. This gives the protein CASSLIRTDRTNEKLFF.

V and J are TRBV13 and TRBJ2-1; D not resolved. Between the trimmed V and J ends, which lost 2 bases and 4 bases, there was a span of 3 bases. The germline V gene has CDR1 PRHDT and CDR2 FYEKMQ (reference sequence). This CDR3 is 12 amino acids long. Written as DNA, the CDR3 is TGTGCCAGCAGCTTACTTTACAATGAGCAGTTCTTC. Protein product: CASSLLYNEQFF. Full variable domain (remainder filled in from reference TRBV13 and TRBJ2-1): AAGVIQSPRHLIKEKRETATLKCYPIPRHDTVYWYQQGPGQDPQFLISFYEKMQSDKGSIPDRFSAQQFSDYHSELNMSSLELGDSALYFCASSLLYNEQFFGPGTRLTVL.

This chain links TRBV19 with TRBJ1-2, with D possibly TRBD1 on 5 matching bases. Per the germline V gene, CDR1 is LNHDA and CDR2 is SQIVND (reference sequence). V gave up 3 bases and J gave up 14 bases, with 13 bases separating them. The CDR3 runs to 11 residues. The DNA of the CDR3 is TGTGCCAGTAGTATTGGGACGTCGAGGACCTTC. Translated, it gives CASSIGTSRTF.

The chain uses TRBV21-1 and TRBJ1-3; TRBD1 is taken as the D call from the table, unchecked against the DNA. TRBV21-1 is described as a pseudogene. The CDR3 covers 12 residues. CDR3 nucleotide sequence: TGTGCCAGCAGCAAGACAGGGAACACCATATATTTT. It yields the protein CASSKTGNTIYF.